This paragraph covers one T cell receptor beta chain sequence. Authors' processing steps: Estimation of nucleated cell counts was performed using reference gene primer amplification. Measured with immunoSEQ multiplex PCR; TCRdb has only the in-frame clones, and not every one. V, J and clone size derive from that table, while D and trimming were established from the DNA sequence. Here the sample spans over 200,000 clones, about nine tenths being singletons. The sample is drawn from a study of blood T cell repertoires in COVID-19. About the research overall: The United States, Italy and Spain provided the acute and convalescent COVID-19 samples.

The CDR3 sequence is 14 residues long. CDR1 and CDR2 (germline): MDHEN, SYDVKM. J gave up 7 bases and V 4 bases, and 5 bases lay outside the gene matches. This chain joins TRBV28 and TRBJ1-4; 8 bases match TRBD1. The sample taken for sequencing was peripheral blood. The TCR sequence derives from a man aged 50 to 60 with COVID-19, enrolled during active disease. The CDR3 region is CASSSPGGFEKLFF. The DNA of the CDR3 is TGTGCCAGCAGTTCCCCAGGGGGCTTTGAAAAACTGTTTTTT.